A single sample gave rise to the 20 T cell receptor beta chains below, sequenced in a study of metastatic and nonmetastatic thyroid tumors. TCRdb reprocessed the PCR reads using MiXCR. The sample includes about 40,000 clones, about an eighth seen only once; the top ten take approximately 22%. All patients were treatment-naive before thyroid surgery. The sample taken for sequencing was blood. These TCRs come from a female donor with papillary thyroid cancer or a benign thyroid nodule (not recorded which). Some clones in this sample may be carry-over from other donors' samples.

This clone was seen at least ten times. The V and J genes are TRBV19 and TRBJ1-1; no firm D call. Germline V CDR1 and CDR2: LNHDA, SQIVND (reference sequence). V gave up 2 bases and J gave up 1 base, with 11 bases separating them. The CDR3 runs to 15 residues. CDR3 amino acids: CASSIPLGKNTEAFF. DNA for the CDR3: TGTGCCAGTAGTATACCCCTGGGGAAGAACACTGAAGCTTTCTTT.

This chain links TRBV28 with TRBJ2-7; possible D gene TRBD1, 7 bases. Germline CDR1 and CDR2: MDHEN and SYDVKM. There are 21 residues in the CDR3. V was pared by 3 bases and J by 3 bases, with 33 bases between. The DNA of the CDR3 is TGTGCCAGCAGTTTGATCATACTAAGCGGACTGGCGGGACAGATATTCTACGAGCAGTACTTC. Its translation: CASSLIILSGLAGQIFYEQYF.

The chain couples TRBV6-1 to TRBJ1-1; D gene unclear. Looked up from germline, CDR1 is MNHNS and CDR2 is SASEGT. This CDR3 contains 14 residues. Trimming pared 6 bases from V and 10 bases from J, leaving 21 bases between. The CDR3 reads CASSQSQRGRGAFF. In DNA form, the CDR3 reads TGTGCCAGCAGCCAGAGTCAGCGAGGCCGGGGAGCTTTCTTT.

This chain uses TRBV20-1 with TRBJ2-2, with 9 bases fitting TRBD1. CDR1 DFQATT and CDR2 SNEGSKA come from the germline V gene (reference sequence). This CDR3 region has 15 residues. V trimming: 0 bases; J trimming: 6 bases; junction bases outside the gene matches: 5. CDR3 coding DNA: TGCAGTGCTAGAGATCCTAGACAGGGGGCCGGGGAGCTGTTTTTT. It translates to CSARDPRQGAGELFF.

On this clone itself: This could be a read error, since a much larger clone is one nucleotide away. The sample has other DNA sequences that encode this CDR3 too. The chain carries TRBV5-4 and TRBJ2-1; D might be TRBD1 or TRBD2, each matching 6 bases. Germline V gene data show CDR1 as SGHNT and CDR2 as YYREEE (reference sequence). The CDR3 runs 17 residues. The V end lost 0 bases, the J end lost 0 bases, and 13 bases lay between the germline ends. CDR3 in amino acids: CASSLVGGGGSYNEQFF. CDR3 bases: TGTGCCAGCAGCTTGGTGGGAGGAGGGGGCTCCTACAATGAGCAGTTCTTC.

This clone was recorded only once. The CDR3 here is CAISESRADITEAFF. The CDR3 nucleotides are TGTGCCATCAGTGAGTCGCGGGCCGATATCACTGAAGCTTTCTTT. This sequence joins TRBV10-3 and TRBJ1-1; no definite D call. Trimming left V 0 bases short and J 4 bases short, with 12 bases between. CDR1 ENHRY and CDR2 SYGVKD come from the germline V gene. CDR3 size: 15 residues.

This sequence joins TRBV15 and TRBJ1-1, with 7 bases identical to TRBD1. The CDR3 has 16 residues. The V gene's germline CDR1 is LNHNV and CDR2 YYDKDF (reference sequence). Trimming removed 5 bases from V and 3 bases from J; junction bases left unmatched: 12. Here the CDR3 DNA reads TGTGCCACCAGCCCACAGGGGACGTTCGTGGACACTGAAGCTTTCTTT. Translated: CATSPQGTFVDTEAFF.

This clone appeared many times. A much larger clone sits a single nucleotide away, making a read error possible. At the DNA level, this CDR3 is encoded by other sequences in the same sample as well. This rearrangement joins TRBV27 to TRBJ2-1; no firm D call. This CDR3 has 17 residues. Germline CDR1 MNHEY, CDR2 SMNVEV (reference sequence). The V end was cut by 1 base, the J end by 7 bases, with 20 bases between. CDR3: CASSLWVTLGFVNEQFF. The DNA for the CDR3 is TGTGCCAGCAGTTTATGGGTCACGCTCGGGTTTGTTAATGAGCAGTTCTTC.

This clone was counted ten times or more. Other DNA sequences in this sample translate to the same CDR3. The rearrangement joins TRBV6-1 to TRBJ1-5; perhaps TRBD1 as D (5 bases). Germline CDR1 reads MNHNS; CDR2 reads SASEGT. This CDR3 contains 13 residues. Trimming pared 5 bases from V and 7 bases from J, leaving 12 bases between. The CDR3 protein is CASSSGGGQPQHF. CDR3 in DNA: TGTGCCAGCAGTTCCGGCGGGGGGCAGCCCCAGCATTTT.

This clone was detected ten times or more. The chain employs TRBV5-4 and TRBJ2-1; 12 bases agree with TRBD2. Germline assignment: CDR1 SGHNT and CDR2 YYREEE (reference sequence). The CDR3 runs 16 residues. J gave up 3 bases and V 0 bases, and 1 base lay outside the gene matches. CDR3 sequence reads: CASSLETSGSYNEQFF. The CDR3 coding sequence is TGTGCCAGCAGCTTGGAGACTAGCGGGAGCTACAATGAGCAGTTCTTC.

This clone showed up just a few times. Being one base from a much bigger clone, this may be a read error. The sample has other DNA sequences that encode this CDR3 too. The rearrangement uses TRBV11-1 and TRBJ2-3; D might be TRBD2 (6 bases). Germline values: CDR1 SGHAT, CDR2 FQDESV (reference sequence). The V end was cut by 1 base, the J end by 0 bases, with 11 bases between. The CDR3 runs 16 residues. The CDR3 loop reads CASSLGSGGSTDTQYF. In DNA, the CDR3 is TGTGCCAGCAGCTTAGGTAGTGGGGGGAGCACAGATACGCAGTATTTT.

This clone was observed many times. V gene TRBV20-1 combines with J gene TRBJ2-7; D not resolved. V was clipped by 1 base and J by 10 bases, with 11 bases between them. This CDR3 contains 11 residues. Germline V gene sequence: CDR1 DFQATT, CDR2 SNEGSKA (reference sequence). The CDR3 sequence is CSARATKLQYF. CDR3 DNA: TGCAGTGCTAGAGCCACTAAGTTACAGTACTTC.

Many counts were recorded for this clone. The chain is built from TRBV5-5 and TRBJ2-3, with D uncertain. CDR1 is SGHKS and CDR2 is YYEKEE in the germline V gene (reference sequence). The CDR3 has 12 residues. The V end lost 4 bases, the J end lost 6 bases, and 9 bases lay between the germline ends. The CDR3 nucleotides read TGTGCCAGCAGCCCCCCCACGGATACGCAGTATTTT. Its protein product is CASSPPTDTQYF. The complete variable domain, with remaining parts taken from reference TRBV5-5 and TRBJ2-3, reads DAGVTQSPTHLIKTRGQQVTLRCSPISGHKSVSWYQQVLGQGPQFIFQYYEKEERGRGNFPDRFSARQFPNYSSELNVNALLLGDSALYLCASSPPTDTQYFGPGTRLTVL.

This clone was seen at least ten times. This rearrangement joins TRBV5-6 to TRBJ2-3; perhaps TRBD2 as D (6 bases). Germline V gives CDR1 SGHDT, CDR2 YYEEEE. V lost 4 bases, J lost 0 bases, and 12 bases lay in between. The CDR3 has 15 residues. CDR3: CASSEVGTSTDTQYF. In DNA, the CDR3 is TGTGCCAGCAGCGAGGTGGGGACTAGCACAGATACGCAGTATTTT. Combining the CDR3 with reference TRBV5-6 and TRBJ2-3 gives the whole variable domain DAGVTQSPTHLIKTRGQQVTLRCSPKSGHDTVSWYQQALGQGPQFIFQYYEEEERQRGNFPDRFSGHQFPNYSSELNVNALLLGDSALYLCASSEVGTSTDTQYFGPGTRLTVL.

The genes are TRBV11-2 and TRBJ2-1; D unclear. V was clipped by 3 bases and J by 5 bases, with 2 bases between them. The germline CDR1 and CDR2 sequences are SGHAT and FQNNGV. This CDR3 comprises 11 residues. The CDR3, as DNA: TGTGCCAGCAGCTTTCACAATGAGCAGTTCTTC. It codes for CASSFHNEQFF. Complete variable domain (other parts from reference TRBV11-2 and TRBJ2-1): EAGVAQSPRYKIIEKRQSVAFWCNPISGHATLYWYQQILGQGPKLLIQFQNNGVVDDSQLPKDRFSAERLKGVDSTLKIQPAKLEDSAVYLCASSFHNEQFFGPGTRLTVL.

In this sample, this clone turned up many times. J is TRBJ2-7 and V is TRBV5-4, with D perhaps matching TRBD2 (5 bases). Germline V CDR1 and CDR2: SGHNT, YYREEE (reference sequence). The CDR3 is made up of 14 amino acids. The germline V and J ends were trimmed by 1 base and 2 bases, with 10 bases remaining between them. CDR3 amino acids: CASSLPDGTYEQYF. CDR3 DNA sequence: TGTGCCAGCAGCTTGCCCGACGGGACCTACGAGCAGTACTTC.

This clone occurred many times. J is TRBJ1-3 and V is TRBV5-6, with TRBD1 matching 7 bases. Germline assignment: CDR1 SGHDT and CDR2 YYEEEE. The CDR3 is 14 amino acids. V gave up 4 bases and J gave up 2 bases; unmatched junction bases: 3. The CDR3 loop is CASSPQGTGNTIYF. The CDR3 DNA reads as TGTGCCAGCAGCCCACAGGGGACTGGAAACACCATATATTTT.

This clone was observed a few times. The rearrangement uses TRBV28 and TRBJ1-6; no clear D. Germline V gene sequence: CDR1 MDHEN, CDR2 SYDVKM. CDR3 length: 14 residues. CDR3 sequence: CSNNSLPYNSPLHF. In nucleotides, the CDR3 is TGTTCCAACAACAGTCTTCCCTATAATTCACCCCTCCACTTT.

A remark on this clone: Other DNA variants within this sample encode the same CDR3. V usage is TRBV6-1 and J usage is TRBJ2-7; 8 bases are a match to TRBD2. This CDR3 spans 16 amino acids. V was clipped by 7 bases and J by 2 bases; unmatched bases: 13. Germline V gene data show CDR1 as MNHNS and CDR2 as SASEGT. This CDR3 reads CASTRPGTSGAYEQYF. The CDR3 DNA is TGTGCCAGCACCCGTCCCGGTACTAGCGGTGCCTACGAGCAGTACTTC.

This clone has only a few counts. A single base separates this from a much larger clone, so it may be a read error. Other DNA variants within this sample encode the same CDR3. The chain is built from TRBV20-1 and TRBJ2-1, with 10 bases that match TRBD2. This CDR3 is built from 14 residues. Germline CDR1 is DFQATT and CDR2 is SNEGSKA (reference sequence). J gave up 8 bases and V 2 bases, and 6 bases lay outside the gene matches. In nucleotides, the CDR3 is TGCAGTGCTAGAAGACTAGCGGGTTGGGATGAGCAGTTCTTC. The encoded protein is CSARRLAGWDEQFF.